A selection of T cell receptor beta chains follows, all from one sample in a study of OX40 agonist ivuxolimab in advanced cancers. Here immunoSEQ multiplex PCR was the method, and the copy in TCRdb shows in-frame clones only, minus some. The table has about 100,000 clones, 70% to 90% seen once. The sequencing used CD4+ or CD8+ T cells sorted from blood, collected in a trial of the OX40 agonist ivuxolimab. The source of these receptors is an adult with an advanced solid tumor such as melanoma, head and neck, liver or kidney cancer. The CDR3 runs from the conserved cysteine through the conserved F or W. D genes are given only for firm matches. Size values are once, few and many counts, or a class for expanded clones, and some rows have none.

cdr3_nt cdr3_aa j_call v_call d_call clone_size
TGTGCCAGCAGTGACCGGGGGGCAAACCAAGAGACCCAGTACTTC CASSDRGANQETQYF TRBJ2-5 TRBV2 . .
TGTGCCAGCCAGGGCCAGAGCGCCTACAATGAGCAGTTCTTC CASQGQSAYNEQFF TRBJ2-1 TRBV6-6 . .
TGTGCCAGCAGACCTGGGACAGCTACCGGGGAGCTGTTTTTT CASRPGTATGELFF TRBJ2-2 TRBV5-4 TRBD1 .
TGTGCCAGCAGCTGGGGACAGGTACTTCAGCCCCAGCATTTT CASSWGQVLQPQHF TRBJ1-5 TRBV28 TRBD1 .
TGTGCCAGCAGCTCTAGCGGCAATGAGCAGTTCTTC CASSSSGNEQFF TRBJ2-1 TRBV2 TRBD2 .
TGTGCCAGCAGTTTAACCCAGAGAGGTCAGCCCCAGCATTTT CASSLTQRGQPQHF TRBJ1-5 TRBV28 . .
TGCAGCGTTCGGGGGGGATCGGGATCCTACGAGCAGTACTTC CSVRGGSGSYEQYF TRBJ2-7 TRBV29-1 TRBD2 .
TGTGCCAGCAGTGACGAGGGGGATCGGGGCTACACCTTC CASSDEGDRGYTF TRBJ1-2 TRBV2 . .
TGTGCCAGCAGTTATTCTAGCGGCGCCTACGAGCAGTACTTC CASSYSSGAYEQYF TRBJ2-7 TRBV6-6 TRBD2 few
TGTGCCAGCAGCTTAAGACAGGGGGCCTACGAGCAGTACTTC CASSLRQGAYEQYF TRBJ2-7 TRBV7-2 TRBD1 .
TGTGCCAGCACCCGGGCAGGGACAGGGAACCACGAGCAGTACTTC CASTRAGTGNHEQYF TRBJ2-7 TRBV6-1 TRBD1 once
TGTGCCAGCAGAGGGGACAGGGGGACCCCTAACTATGGCTACACCTTC CASRGDRGTPNYGYTF TRBJ1-2 TRBV2 TRBD1 .
TGTGCCAGCAACAGGGGGACTAACACCGGGGAGCTGTTTTTT CASNRGTNTGELFF TRBJ2-2 TRBV6-1 TRBD1 .
TGTGCCAGCAGCCACGGGCTAAGCTCCTACAATGAGCAGTTCTTC CASSHGLSSYNEQFF TRBJ2-1 TRBV7-8 . .
TGTGCCAGCAGCGTGACGTCCCTCTCCTACGAGCAGTACTTC CASSVTSLSYEQYF TRBJ2-7 TRBV9 . .
TGTGCCAGCAGCCAACGAGGGAGGAGCGGGAGGGCCTCGGCCGGGGAGCTGTTTTTT CASSQRGRSGRASAGELFF TRBJ2-2 TRBV4-2 TRBD2 .
TGTGCCAGCAGCCCAAGGACGGCCACCTACGAGCAGTACTTC CASSPRTATYEQYF TRBJ2-7 TRBV11-1 . .
TGTGCCAGTAGTATGGGGGCTAGCGGGAGCTCCTACAATGAGCAGTTCTTC CASSMGASGSSYNEQFF TRBJ2-1 TRBV19 TRBD2 .
TGCGCCAGCAGCTTTGGGGCAGGGAGCTCTGGGGCCAACGTCCTGACTTTC CASSFGAGSSGANVLTF TRBJ2-6 TRBV5-1 . .
TGTGCCAGCAGTCCTTGGACAGGGATGGAGACCCAGTACTTC CASSPWTGMETQYF TRBJ2-5 TRBV27 TRBD1 .
TGTGCCACCAGCACGCCGGGACAGGGAATCACCGGGGAGCTGTTTTTT CATSTPGQGITGELFF TRBJ2-2 TRBV15 TRBD1 .
TGCGCCAGCAGCAAGACAGGGTCGTCCTACGAGCAGTACTTC CASSKTGSSYEQYF TRBJ2-7 TRBV5-1 TRBD1 .